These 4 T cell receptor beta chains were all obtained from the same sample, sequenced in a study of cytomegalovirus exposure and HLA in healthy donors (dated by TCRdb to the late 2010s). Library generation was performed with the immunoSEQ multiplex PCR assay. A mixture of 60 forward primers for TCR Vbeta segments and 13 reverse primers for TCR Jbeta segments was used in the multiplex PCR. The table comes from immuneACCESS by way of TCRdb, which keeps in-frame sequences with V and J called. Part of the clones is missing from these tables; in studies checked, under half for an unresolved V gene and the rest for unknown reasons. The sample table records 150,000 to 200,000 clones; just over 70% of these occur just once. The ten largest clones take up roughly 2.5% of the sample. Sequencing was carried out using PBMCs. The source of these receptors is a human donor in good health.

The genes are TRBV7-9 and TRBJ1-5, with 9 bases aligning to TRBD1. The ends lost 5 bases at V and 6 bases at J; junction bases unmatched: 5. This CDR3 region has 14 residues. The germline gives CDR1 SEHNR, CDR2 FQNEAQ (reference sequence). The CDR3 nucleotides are TGTGCCAGCAGCGTACAGGGGGCAATTCAGCCCCAGCATTTT. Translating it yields CASSVQGAIQPQHF.

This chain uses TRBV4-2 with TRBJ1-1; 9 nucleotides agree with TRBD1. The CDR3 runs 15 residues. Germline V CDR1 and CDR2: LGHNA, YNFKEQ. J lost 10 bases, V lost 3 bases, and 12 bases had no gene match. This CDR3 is CASSHFRQGDRGAFF. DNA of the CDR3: TGTGCCAGCAGCCACTTTAGACAGGGGGATAGAGGAGCTTTCTTT.

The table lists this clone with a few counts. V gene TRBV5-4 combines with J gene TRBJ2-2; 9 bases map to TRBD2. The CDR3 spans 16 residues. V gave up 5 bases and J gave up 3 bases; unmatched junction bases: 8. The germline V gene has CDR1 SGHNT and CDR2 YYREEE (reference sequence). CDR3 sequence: CASSSQRGADTGELFF. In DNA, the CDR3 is TGTGCCAGCAGTTCTCAGCGGGGGGCGGACACCGGGGAGCTGTTTTTT.

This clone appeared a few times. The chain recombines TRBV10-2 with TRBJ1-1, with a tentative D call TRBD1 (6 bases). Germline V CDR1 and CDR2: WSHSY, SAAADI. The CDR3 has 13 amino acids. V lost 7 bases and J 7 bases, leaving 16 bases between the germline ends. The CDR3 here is CASTGWGQVEAFF. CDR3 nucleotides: TGCGCCAGCACGGGGTGGGGGCAGGTTGAAGCTTTCTTT.